The present T cell receptor beta chain was sequenced within a study of blood T cells in healthy people across ages. Study-level findings and limits: Unknown donor CMV status possibly confounded expanded clonotype changes. Higher diversity and more naive CD4+ cells were features of long-lived donors, compared to aged donors.

It was with a sample-barcoded 5' primer and a J-beta primer mix that a second PCR of about 6 to 12 cycles was run. TCRdb passed the 5' RACE reads through MiXCR, listing each CDR3 protein once. The profile shows about 1,400,000 distinct CDR3 sequences, approximately 40% of them singletons. Per germline, CDR1 KGHDR and CDR2 SFDVKD. Trimming took 8 bases from V and 9 from J; bases not matched to a gene: 9. This CDR3 is 14 amino acids long. In regard to this clonotype: Its antigen is not identified.

J is TRBJ2-1 and V is TRBV24-1, with 10 nucleotides matching TRBD2. This TCR derives from a woman between 18 and 30 years old in good health. Material for sequencing was blood. CDR3 in amino acids: CATIEGTSVAEQFF. In nucleotides, the CDR3 is TGTGCCACCATTGAAGGGACTAGCGTTGCTGAGCAGTTCTTC.